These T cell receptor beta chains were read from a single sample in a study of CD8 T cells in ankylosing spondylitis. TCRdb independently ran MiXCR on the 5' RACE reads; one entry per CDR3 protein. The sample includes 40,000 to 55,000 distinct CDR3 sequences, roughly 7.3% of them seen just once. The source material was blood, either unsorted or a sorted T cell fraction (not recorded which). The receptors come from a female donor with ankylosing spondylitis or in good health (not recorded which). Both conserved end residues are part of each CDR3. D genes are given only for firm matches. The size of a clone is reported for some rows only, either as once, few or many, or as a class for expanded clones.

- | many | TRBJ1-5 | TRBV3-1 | TGTGCCACCAGCCCATACGGACCGCTGGAAAGCAATCAGCCCCAGCATTTT | CATSPYGPLESNQPQHF
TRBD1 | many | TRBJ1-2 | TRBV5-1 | TGCGCCAGCAGCCTTTGGACAGGGGTTAACTATGGCTACACCTTC | CASSLWTGVNYGYTF
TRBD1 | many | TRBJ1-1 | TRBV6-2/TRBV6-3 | TGTGCCAGCAGACCTAACTTCCGGGACAGGGGCGCGTTGAACACTGAAGCTTTCTTT | CASRPNFRDRGALNTEAFF
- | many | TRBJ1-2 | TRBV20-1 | TGCAGTGCTAGAGATTTTGGATACGGGAATGGCTACACCTTC | CSARDFGYGNGYTF
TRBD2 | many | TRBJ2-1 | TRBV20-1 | TGCAGTGCTACCCAACTAGCGGGGGACAATGAGCAGTTCTTC | CSATQLAGDNEQFF
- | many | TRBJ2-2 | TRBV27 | TGTGCCAGCAAAAGGACCAACACCGGGGAGCTGTTTTTT | CASKRTNTGELFF
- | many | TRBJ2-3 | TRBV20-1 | TGCAGTGCTACCAAGGTCACAGATACGCAGTATTTT | CSATKVTDTQYF
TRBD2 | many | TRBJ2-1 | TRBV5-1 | TGCGCCAGCAGCCCATCGGGGGGTTACAATGAGCAGTTCTTC | CASSPSGGYNEQFF
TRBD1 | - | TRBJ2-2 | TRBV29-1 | TGCAGCGTTGAGACAGGGGGCTCTGGGGAGCTGTTTTTT | CSVETGGSGELFF
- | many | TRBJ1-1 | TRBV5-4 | TGTGCCAGCAGCTTGGGGCAACAGGTTGAAGCTTTCTTT | CASSLGQQVEAFF
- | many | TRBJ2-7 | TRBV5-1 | TGCGCCAGCAGCTCCGGCTCCCATACAGGAAACCAGTACGAGCAGTACTTC | CASSSGSHTGNQYEQYF
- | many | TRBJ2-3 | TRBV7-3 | TGTGCCAGCCAGGGAGCAGGAACAGATACGCAGTATTTT | CASQGAGTDTQYF
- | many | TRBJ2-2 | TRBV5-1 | TGCGCCAGCAGCTTGTGGGACACCAACACCGGGGAGCTGTTTTTT | CASSLWDTNTGELFF
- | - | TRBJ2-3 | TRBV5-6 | TGTGCCAGCAGCCTGGCCAAGGACAGAGGCACAGATACGCAGTATTTT | CASSLAKDRGTDTQYF
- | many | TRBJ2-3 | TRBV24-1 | TGTGCCACCAGTGATCCCAGGGAAGATACGCAGTATTTT | CATSDPREDTQYF
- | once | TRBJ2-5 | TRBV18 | TGTGCCAGCTCACCATGGACAGTACAAAACCAAGAGACCCAGTACTTC | CASSPWTVQNQETQYF
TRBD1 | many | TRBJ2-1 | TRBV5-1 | TGCGCCAGCAGCTTGTCCCTACAGGGGTACAATGAGCAGTTCTTC | CASSLSLQGYNEQFF
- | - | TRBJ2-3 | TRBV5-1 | TGCGCCAGCAGCCCGACCCGTGGAGGGTCAGGGGATACGCAGTATTTT | CASSPTRGGSGDTQYF
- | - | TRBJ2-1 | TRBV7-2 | TGTGCCAGCAGCTGGGACGGCGACAATGAGCAGTTCTTC | CASSWDGDNEQFF
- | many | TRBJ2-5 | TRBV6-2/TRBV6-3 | TGTGCCAGCAGCCAGGAACCTGTATTAGGAGAGACCCAGTACTTC | CASSQEPVLGETQYF
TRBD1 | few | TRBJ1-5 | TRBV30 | TGTGCCTGGAGTGTACAGGGAGGGACAGGGCCCCAGCATTTT | CAWSVQGGTGPQHF
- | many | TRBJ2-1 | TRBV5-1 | TGCGCCAGCAGCTCTACAGCGGGCTCCTACAATGAGCAGTTCTTC | CASSSTAGSYNEQFF
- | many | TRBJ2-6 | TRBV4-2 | TGTGCCAGCAGCCAATCAGCCAACTCTGGGGCCAACGTCCTGACTTTC | CASSQSANSGANVLTF
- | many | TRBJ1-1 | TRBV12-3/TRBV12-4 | TGTGCCAGTGGGAACTATGGGAGTCCTGAAGCTTTCTTT | CASGNYGSPEAFF
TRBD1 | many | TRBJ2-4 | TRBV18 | TGTGCCAGCTCACCGGGGGACAGCAAAAACATTCAGTACTTC | CASSPGDSKNIQYF
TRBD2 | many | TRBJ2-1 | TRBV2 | TGTGCCAGCATAGAGCGGGGGGGCCTTTATGAGCAGTTCTTC | CASIERGGLYEQFF
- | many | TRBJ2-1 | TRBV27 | TGTGCCAGCAGTCCGATAGGGAATGAGCAGTTCTTC | CASSPIGNEQFF
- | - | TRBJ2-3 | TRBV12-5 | TGTGCTAGTGGTTTGGGCGTCGTGGGGGACCGCACAGATACGCAGTATTTT | CASGLGVVGDRTDTQYF
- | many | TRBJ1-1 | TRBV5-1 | TGCGCCAGCAGCTTGGAGTACGCGACTCTCAACACTGAAGCTTTCTTT | CASSLEYATLNTEAFF
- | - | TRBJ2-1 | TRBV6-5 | TGTGCCAGCAGTTACTCGCGGGGAAGGGCTGACGGTGAGCAGTTCTTC | CASSYSRGRADGEQFF
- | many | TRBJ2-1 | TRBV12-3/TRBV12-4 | TGTGCCACTATGGTGGGTGGAATCAATGAGCAGTTCTTC | CATMVGGINEQFF
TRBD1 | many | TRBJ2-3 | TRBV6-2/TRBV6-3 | TGTGCCAGCAGCCCCTATCAGGGGGCAGATACGCAGTATTTT | CASSPYQGADTQYF
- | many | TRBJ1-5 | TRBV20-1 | TGCAGTGCTAGAGAAACCCCCAGGGACACTTATAGCAATCAGCCCCAGCATTTT | CSARETPRDTYSNQPQHF
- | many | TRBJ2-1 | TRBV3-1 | TGTGCCAGCAGCCAAGAATGGGGTGAGCAGTTCTTC | CASSQEWGEQFF
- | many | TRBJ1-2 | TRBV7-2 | TGTGCCAGCAGCCTGTCGGGTACGGACTATGGCTACACCTTC | CASSLSGTDYGYTF
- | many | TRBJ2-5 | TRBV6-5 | TGTGCCAGCAGTTACACTGATGAAAGACATCACCAAGAGACCCAGTACTTC | CASSYTDERHHQETQYF
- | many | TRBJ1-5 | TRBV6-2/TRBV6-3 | TGTGCCAGCAGCTTTAAATGTCTCCAGCATTTT | CASSFKCLQHF
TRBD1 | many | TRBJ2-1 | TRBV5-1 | TGCGCCAGCAGCTTTGGGACAGGGGCGTACAATGAGCAGTTCTTC | CASSFGTGAYNEQFF
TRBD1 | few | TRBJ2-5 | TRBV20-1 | TGCAGTGCTAGAGATACAGGGACAGGGGGAGAGACCCAGTACTTC | CSARDTGTGGETQYF
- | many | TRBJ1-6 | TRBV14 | TGTGCCAGCAGCCAAGATTCGATGACTTTAAGCTCCTATAATTCACCCCTCCACTTT | CASSQDSMTLSSYNSPLHF
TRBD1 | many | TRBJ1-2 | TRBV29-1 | TGCAGCGCTACGACAGGGCGGGACTATGGCTACACCTTC | CSATTGRDYGYTF
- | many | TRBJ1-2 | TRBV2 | TGTGCCAGCAGTGAAGACAGGGTGGGAGATGGCTACACCTTC | CASSEDRVGDGYTF
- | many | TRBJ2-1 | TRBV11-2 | TGTGCCAGCAGCTTGGGCCTCTTAGGCAATGAGCAGTTCTTC | CASSLGLLGNEQFF
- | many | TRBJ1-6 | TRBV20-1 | TGCAGTGCTAGAGAGGCGGGGCTTAATTCACCCCTCCACTTT | CSAREAGLNSPLHF
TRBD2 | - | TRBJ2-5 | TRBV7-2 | TGTGCCAGCAGCTCCGGACTAGCGGGCGGGCGAGAGACCCAGTACTTC | CASSSGLAGGRETQYF
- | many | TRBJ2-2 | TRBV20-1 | TGCAGTGCTAGGGGGGGATTGAACACCGGGGAGCTGTTTTTT | CSARGGLNTGELFF
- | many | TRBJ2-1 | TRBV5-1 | TGCGCCAGCAGCTTCGTTAATGAGCAGTTCTTC | CASSFVNEQFF
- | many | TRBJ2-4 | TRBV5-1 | TGCGCCAGTAAAGAGAGTGAAAAAAACATTCAGTACTTC | CASKESEKNIQYF
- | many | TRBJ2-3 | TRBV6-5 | TGTGCCAGCAGTTACGACTTATACCGTCGGACGCAGTATTTT | CASSYDLYRRTQYF
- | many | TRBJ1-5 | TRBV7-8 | TGTGCCAGCAGCTTAGGGGCAGGGGATCAGCCCCAGCATTTT | CASSLGAGDQPQHF
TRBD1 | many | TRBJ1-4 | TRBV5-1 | TGCGCCAGCAGCCAAACCCAAAACAGGGGTAGCGAAAAACTGTTTTTT | CASSQTQNRGSEKLFF
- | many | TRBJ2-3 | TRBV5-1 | TGCGCCAGCAGCTTGGCGGGACAAAATACGCAGTATTTT | CASSLAGQNTQYF
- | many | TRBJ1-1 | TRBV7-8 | TGTGCCAGCAGCTTACGGAATACAGGGCGGATGAACACTGAAGCTTTCTTT | CASSLRNTGRMNTEAFF
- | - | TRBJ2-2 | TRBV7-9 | TGTGCCAGCGCAGGAGCAGTGAACACCGGGGAGCTGTTTTTT | CASAGAVNTGELFF